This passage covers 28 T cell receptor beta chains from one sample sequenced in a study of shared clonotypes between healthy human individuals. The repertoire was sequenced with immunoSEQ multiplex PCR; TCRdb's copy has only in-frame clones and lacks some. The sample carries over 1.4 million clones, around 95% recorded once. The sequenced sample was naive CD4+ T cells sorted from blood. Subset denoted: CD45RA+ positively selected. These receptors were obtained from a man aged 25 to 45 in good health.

CDR3: CASGSVNEQFF. The CDR3 region has the DNA TGTGCCAGTGGTAGCGTTAATGAGCAGTTCTTC. The chain uses TRBV28 and TRBJ2-1, with a weak D call TRBD2 (5 bases). The germline V and J ends were trimmed by 9 bases and 7 bases, with 10 bases remaining between them. Per germline, CDR1 MDHEN and CDR2 SYDVKM. CDR3 length equals 11 residues.

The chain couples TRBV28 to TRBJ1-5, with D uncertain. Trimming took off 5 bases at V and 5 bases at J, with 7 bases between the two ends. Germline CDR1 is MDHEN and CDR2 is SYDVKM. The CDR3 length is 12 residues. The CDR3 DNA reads TGTGCCAGCAGTCGTCTTGATCAGCCCCAGCATTTT. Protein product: CASSRLDQPQHF.

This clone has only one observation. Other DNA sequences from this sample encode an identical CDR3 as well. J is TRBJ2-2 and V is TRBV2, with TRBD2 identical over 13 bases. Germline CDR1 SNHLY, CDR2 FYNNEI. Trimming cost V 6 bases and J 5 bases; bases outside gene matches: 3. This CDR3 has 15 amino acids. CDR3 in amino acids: CASRRLAGGTGELFF. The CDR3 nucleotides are TGTGCCAGCAGGAGACTAGCGGGAGGAACCGGGGAGCTGTTTTTT.

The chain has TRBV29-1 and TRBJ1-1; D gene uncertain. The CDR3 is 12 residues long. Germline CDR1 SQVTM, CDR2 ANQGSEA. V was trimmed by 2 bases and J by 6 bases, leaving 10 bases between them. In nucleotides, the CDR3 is TGCAGCGTTGAACCCCAGATCGCTGAAGCTTTCTTT. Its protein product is CSVEPQIAEAFF.

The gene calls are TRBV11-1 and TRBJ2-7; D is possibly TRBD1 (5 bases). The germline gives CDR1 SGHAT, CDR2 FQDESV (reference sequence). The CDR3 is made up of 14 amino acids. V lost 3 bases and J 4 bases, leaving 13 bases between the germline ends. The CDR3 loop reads CASSFNPDSYEQYF. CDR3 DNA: TGTGCCAGCAGCTTTAATCCCGACAGTTACGAGCAGTACTTC.

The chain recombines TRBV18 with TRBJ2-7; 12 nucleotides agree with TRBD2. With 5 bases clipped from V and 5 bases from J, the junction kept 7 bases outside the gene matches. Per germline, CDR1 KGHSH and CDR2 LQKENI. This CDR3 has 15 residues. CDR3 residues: CASSRLAGASDEQYF. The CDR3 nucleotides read TGTGCCAGCTCAAGACTAGCGGGAGCGTCTGACGAGCAGTACTTC.

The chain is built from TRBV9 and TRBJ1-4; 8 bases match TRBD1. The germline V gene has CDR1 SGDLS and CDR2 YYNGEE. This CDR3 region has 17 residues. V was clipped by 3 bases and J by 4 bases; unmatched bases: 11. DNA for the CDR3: TGTGCCAGCAGCGAGGGACAGGCGGGGGGATTTAATGAAAAACTGTTTTTT. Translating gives CASSEGQAGGFNEKLFF.

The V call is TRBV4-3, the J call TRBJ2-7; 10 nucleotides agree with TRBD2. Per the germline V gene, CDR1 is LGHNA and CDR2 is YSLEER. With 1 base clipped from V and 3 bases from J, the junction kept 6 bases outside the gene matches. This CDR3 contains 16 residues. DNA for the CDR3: TGCGCCAGCAGCCAAGCCCTAGCGGGAGTCCTCTACGAGCAGTACTTC. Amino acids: CASSQALAGVLYEQYF.

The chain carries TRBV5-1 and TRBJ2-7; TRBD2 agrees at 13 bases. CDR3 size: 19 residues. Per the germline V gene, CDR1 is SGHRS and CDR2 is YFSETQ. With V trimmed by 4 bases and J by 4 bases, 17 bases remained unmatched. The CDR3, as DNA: TGCGCCAGCAGCATTTGGACTAGCGGGAGCGGGGGGGCACCGTACGAGCAGTACTTC. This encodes CASSIWTSGSGGAPYEQYF.

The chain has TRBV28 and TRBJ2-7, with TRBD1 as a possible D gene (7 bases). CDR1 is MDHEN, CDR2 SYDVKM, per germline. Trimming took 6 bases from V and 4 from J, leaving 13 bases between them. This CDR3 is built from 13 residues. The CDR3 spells CASRRDRLYEQYF. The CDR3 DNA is TGTGCCAGCAGGCGGGACAGATTATACGAGCAGTACTTC. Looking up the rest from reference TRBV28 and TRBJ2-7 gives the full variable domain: DVKVTQSSRYLVKRTGEKVFLECVQDMDHENMFWYRQDPGLGLRLIYFSYDVKMKEKGDIPEGYSVSREKKERFSLILESASTNQTSMYLCASRRDRLYEQYFGPGTRLTVT.

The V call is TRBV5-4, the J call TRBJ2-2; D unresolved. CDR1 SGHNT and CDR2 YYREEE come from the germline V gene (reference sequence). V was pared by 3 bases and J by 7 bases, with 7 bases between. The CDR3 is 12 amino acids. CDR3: CASSSKLGELFF. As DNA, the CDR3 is TGTGCCAGCAGCTCAAAACTCGGGGAGCTGTTTTTT. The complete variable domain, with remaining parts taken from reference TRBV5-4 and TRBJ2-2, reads ETGVTQSPTHLIKTRGQQVTLRCSSQSGHNTVSWYQQALGQGPQFIFQYYREEENGRGNFPPRFSGLQFPNYSSELNVNALELDDSALYLCASSSKLGELFFGEGSRLTVL.

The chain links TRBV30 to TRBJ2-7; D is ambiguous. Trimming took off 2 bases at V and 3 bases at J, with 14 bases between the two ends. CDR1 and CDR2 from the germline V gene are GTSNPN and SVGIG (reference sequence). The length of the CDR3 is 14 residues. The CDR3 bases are TGTGCCTGGAGTAACCGGGCCACGGGCTACGAGCAGTACTTC. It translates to CAWSNRATGYEQYF.

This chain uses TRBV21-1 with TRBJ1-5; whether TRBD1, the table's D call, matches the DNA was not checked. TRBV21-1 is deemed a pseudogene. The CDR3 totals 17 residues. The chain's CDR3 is CASCGTEIFYSNQPQHF. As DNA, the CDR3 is TGTGCCAGTTGCGGGACAGAGATTTTCTATAGCAATCAGCCCCAGCATTTT.

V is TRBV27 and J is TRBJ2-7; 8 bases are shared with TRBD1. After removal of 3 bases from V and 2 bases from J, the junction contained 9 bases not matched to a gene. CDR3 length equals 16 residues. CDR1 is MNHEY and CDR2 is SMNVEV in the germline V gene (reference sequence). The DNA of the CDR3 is TGTGCCAGCAGTTTCCCGGGGACAGGACAGACCTACGAGCAGTACTTC. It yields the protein CASSFPGTGQTYEQYF.

In nucleotides, the CDR3 is TGTGCCAGCAGGGGAGGGGGGTCCCAAGAGACCCAGTACTTC. Its protein is CASRGGGSQETQYF. The V and J genes are TRBV28 and TRBJ2-5; a weak D match, TRBD2 (7 bases). This CDR3 contains 14 residues. From germline, CDR1 is MDHEN and CDR2 SYDVKM. The V end was cut by 6 bases, the J end by 1 base, with 12 bases between.

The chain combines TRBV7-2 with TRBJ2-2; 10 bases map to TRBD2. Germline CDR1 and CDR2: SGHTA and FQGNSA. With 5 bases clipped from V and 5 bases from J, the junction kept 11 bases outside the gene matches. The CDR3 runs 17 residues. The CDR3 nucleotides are TGTGCCAGCAGCCGAGGACTAGCGGATATAAAAACCGGGGAGCTGTTTTTT. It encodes CASSRGLADIKTGELFF. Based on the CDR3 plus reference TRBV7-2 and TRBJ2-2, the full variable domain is GAGVSQSPSNKVTEKGKDVELRCDPISGHTALYWYRQSLGQGLEFLIYFQGNSAPDKSGLPSDRFSAERTGGSVSTLTIQRTQQEDSAVYLCASSRGLADIKTGELFFGEGSRLTVL.

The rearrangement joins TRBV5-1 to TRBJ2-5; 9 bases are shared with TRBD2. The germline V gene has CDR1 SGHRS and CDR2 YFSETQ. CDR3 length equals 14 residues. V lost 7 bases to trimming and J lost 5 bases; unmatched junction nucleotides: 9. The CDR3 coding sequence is TGCGCCAGCGCCCTCGGGGCGGGAGGGGAGACCCAGTACTTC. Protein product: CASALGAGGETQYF.

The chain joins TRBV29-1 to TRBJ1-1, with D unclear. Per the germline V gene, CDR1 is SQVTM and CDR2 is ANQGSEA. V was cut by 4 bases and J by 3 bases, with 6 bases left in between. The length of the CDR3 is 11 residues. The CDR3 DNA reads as TGCAGCGTTGGTAGCGACACTGAAGCTTTCTTT. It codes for CSVGSDTEAFF.

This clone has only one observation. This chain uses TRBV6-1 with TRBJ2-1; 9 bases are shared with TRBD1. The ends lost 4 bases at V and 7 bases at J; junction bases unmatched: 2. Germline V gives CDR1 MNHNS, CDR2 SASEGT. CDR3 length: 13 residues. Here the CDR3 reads CASSVDRGNEQFF. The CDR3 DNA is TGTGCCAGCAGTGTAGACAGGGGGAATGAGCAGTTCTTC.

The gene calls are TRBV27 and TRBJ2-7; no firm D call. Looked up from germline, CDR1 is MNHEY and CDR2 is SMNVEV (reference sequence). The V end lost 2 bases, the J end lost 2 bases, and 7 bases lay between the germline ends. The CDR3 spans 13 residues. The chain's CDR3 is CASSLGKTYEQYF. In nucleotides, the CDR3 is TGTGCCAGCAGTTTAGGCAAGACCTACGAGCAGTACTTC.

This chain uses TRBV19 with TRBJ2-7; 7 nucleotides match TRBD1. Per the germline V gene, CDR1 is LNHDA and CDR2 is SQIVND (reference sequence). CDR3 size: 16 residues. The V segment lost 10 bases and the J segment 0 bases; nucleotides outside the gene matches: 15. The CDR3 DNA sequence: TGTGCCACCGAATCGGGACAGCCTTCTAGCTCCTACGAGCAGTACTTC. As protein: CATESGQPSSSYEQYF.

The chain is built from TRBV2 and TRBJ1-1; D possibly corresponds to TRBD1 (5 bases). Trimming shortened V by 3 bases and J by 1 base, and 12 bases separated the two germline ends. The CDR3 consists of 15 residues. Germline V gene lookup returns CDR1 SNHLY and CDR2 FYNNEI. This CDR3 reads CASSEAKGRNTEAFF. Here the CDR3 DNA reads TGTGCCAGCAGTGAGGCGAAGGGGCGGAACACTGAAGCTTTCTTT.

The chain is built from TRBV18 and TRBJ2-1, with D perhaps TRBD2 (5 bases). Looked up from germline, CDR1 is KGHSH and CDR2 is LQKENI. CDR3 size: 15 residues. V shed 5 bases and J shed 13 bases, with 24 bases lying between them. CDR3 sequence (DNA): TGTGCCAGCTCAGAACCAGTAACTAGTCCCCTCAAACAGTTCTTC. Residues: CASSEPVTSPLKQFF.

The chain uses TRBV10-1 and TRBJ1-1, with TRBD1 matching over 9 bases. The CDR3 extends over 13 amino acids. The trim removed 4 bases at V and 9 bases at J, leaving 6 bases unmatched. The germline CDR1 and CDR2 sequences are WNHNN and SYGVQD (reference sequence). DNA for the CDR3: TGCGCCAGCAGTGCTTCCGGGACAGGGCAAGCTTTCTTT. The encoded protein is CASSASGTGQAFF.

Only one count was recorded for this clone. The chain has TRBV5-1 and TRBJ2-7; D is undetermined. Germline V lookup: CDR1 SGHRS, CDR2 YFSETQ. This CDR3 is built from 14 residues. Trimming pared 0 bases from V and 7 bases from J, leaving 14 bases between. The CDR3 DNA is TGCGCCAGCAGCTTGGATCCAGGAGCACAAGAGCAGTACTTC. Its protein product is CASSLDPGAQEQYF.

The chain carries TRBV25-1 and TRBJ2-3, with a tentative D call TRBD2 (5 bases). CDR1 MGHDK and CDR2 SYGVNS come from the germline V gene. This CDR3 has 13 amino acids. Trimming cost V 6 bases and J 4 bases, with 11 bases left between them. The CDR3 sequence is CASSDGLPDTQYF. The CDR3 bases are TGTGCCAGCAGCGATGGACTCCCAGATACGCAGTATTTT.

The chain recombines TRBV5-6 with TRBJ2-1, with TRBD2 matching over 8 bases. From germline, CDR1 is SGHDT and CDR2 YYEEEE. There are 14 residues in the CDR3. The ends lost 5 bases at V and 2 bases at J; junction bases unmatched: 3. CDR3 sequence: CASRGTRAYNEQFF. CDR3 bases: TGTGCCAGCAGAGGGACTAGGGCCTACAATGAGCAGTTCTTC.

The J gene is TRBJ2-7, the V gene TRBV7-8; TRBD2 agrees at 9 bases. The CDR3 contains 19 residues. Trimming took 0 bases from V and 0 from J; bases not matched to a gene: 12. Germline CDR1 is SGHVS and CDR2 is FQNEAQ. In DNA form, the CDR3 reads TGTGCCAGCAGCTTAGCGGTCCCCGGACTAGCGCAGAGCTCCTACGAGCAGTACTTC. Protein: CASSLAVPGLAQSSYEQYF.